This T cell receptor (beta chain) appears in the sequencing data of a study of T cells in Graves' hyperthyroidism and ophthalmopathy. Regarding the study as a whole: Patients with ophthalmopathy were separated from those with stable hyperthyroidism by a 13 V-J model.

Ten or more counts support this clonotype. Its antigen is still unknown. Germline CDR1 is MNHEY and CDR2 is SVGEGT. The V end was cut by 8 bases, the J end by 3 bases, with 14 bases between. CDR3 size: 13 residues. Ophthalmopathy patients had Clinical Activity Score at least 3, NOSPECS grade at least 4, duration under 3 months. Researchers took RNA transcripts and amplified the TCR beta CDR3 regions from them. Using the HTBI primer set, a first-round RT-PCR was run on the TCR CDR3. MiXCR, applied by TCRdb to the multiplex PCR reads, yields one record per CDR3 protein. The table has a few hundred thousand distinct CDR3 sequences, 15% to 20% seen once.

The chain couples TRBV6-2 or TRBV6-3 to TRBJ2-7, with D maybe TRBD2 (6 bases). The TCR sequence derives from a woman in her 30s with Graves' ophthalmopathy. Input material: blood. This CDR3 is CASGGERSYEQYF. CDR3 DNA sequence: TGTGCCAGCGGAGGGGAGCGGAGCTACGAGCAGTACTTC.